Listed below are T cell receptor beta chains from one sample, sequenced in a study of T cell responses to AZD1222 COVID-19 vaccine. Profiled with immunoSEQ multiplex PCR; TCRdb holds only in-frame clones, not every one. The repertoire holds approximately 100,000 clones, around 87% seen once, with under 4% in the top ten. The specimen comprised peripheral blood, sampled on day 0 of AZD1222 vaccination. All receptors come from an adult in good health. Both conserved end residues are part of each CDR3. Each record gives: CDR3 DNA, CDR3 protein, V gene, J gene, D gene, clone size. A D gene is named only where the DNA matches it firmly. Where a row states a size, it is once, few, many or the class of an expanded clone; other rows omit it.

TGTGCCAGCAGCCTCACCCCCGCGGGACCCACAGATACGCAGTATTTT	CASSLTPAGPTDTQYF	TRBV3-1/TRBV3-2	TRBJ2-3	.	.
TGTGCCAGCAGTGGCTGGGGCCTTAAAGAGACCCAGTACTTC	CASSGWGLKETQYF	TRBV2	TRBJ2-5	.	.
TGTGCCTGGGGAGGGTCCATGGAGACCCAGTACTTC	CAWGGSMETQYF	TRBV30	TRBJ2-5	.	.
TGTGCCAGCAGCTTAAATGCCCTGAAGCTGGGGAATGAGCAGTTCTTC	CASSLNALKLGNEQFF	TRBV7-3	TRBJ2-1	.	.
TGTGCCAGCAGTGAAGGGGGAGGCCAAGAGACCCAGTACTTC	CASSEGGGQETQYF	TRBV6-1	TRBJ2-5	.	.
TGCGCCAGCAGCCAAGAGACAGGGTTGCGTGGCTACACCTTC	CASSQETGLRGYTF	TRBV4-3	TRBJ1-2	TRBD1	once
TGTGCCAGTAGGGACAGGGGAAACACCGGGGAGCTGTTTTTT	CASRDRGNTGELFF	TRBV19	TRBJ2-2	TRBD1	.
TGTGCCAGCAGCTTAGTTGGAGGGGCCTACACCTTC	CASSLVGGAYTF	TRBV7-9	TRBJ1-2	.	.
TGCAGCGTTGGTCAGGGAGATCAGCCCCAGCATTTT	CSVGQGDQPQHF	TRBV29-1	TRBJ1-5	.	.
TGTGCCAGCAGCGTAGACAGGGTCCCTAATTCACCCCTCCACTTT	CASSVDRVPNSPLHF	TRBV5-4	TRBJ1-6	TRBD1	.
TGTGCCAGCAGCCCCCAGACAGGGGGCGGTCTCGGGGAGCTGTTTTTT	CASSPQTGGGLGELFF	TRBV11-3	TRBJ2-2	TRBD1	.
TGCGCCAGCAGCCCTCGAACCGGGACAGACTATGGCTACACCTTC	CASSPRTGTDYGYTF	TRBV4-3	TRBJ1-2	TRBD1	.
TGTGCCAGCAGCCGAGACAGGTACACTGAAGCTTTCTTT	CASSRDRYTEAFF	TRBV7-2	TRBJ1-1	.	.
TGTGCCAGCAGCGTAGGAGGGGCCCAGTCCTACGGGGAGCTGTTTTTT	CASSVGGAQSYGELFF	TRBV9	TRBJ2-2	.	.
TGTGCCAGCAGCCAAGATCCTACCGTACGCACAGATACGCAGTATTTT	CASSQDPTVRTDTQYF	TRBV3-1/TRBV3-2	TRBJ2-3	.	.
TGTGCCAGCAGCTTAGTACTCAGCGCTAGCACAGATACGCAGTATTTT	CASSLVLSASTDTQYF	TRBV7-9	TRBJ2-3	.	.
TGCGCCAGCAGCACCGACGGGCCGGCAGGGAACATTCAGTACTTC	CASSTDGPAGNIQYF	TRBV5-1	TRBJ2-4	.	.
TGCAGTGCTAGTTTTCTCCAGGGGGCCGGAGAGACCCAGTACTTC	CSASFLQGAGETQYF	TRBV20-1	TRBJ2-5	TRBD1	.
TGTGCCAGCAGTTCCCCCGGTCTGGTATGGGGGACCACTAGCTCTGGGGCCAACGTCCTGACTTTC	CASSSPGLVWGTTSSGANVLTF	TRBV28	TRBJ2-6	.	.
TGTGCCAGCAGCCAAGATGCAGGATCACGGGGCTACACCTTC	CASSQDAGSRGYTF	TRBV14	TRBJ1-2	.	.
TGTGCCAGCAGCTTAGGAGGCGCGATAAAACTGTTTTTT	CASSLGGAIKLFF	TRBV7-9	TRBJ1-4	.	.
TGCGCCAGCAGCCAAGAGTTGGTTTCCATCGGGGGCACTGAAGCTTTCTTT	CASSQELVSIGGTEAFF	TRBV4-3	TRBJ1-1	.	.
TGTGCCAGCAGCTTGACTCCGGGTAATTCACCCCTCCACTTT	CASSLTPGNSPLHF	TRBV5-5	TRBJ1-6	.	.
TGTGCCACCAGTGATTTTAAGCGGGGAGGGGGTGCCGTGGCAGATACGCAGTATTTT	CATSDFKRGGGAVADTQYF	TRBV24-1	TRBJ2-3	.	.
TGTGCCAGCTCCCCACGAGGGGGCGCCGACAATCAGCCCCAGCATTTT	CASSPRGGADNQPQHF	TRBV18	TRBJ1-5	TRBD1	.
TGTGCCAGCAGCCCGGGGAATTATGGCTACACCTTC	CASSPGNYGYTF	TRBV7-8	TRBJ1-2	.	.
TGTGCCAGCAGCTTAGTCGCAAGCTCTGGGGCCAACGTCCTGACTTTC	CASSLVASSGANVLTF	TRBV7-9	TRBJ2-6	.	.
TGTGCCAGCAGTTCCGGGACAGGGGCCTACAATGAGCAGTTCTTC	CASSSGTGAYNEQFF	TRBV6-4	TRBJ2-1	TRBD1	.
TGTGCCAGCAGCTTGGCAGGGTCGGGGGAAGCTTTCTTT	CASSLAGSGEAFF	TRBV11-3	TRBJ1-1	.	once
TGTGCCAGCAGTTACTCCGGCCGCTACTATGGCTACACCTTC	CASSYSGRYYGYTF	TRBV6-2/TRBV6-3	TRBJ1-2	.	.
TGTGCCAGCAGCTCTACTAGCGGGGGTTACAATGAGCAGTTCTTC	CASSSTSGGYNEQFF	TRBV6-5	TRBJ2-1	TRBD2	.
TGTGCCAGCTCACCAGCGGGGCGCTTGGCCGGGGAGCTGTTTTTT	CASSPAGRLAGELFF	TRBV18	TRBJ2-2	.	.
TGTGCCAGCAGTTGGGGTGGGGGCAATCAGCCCCAGCATTTT	CASSWGGGNQPQHF	TRBV6-2/TRBV6-3	TRBJ1-5	.	.
TGTGCCAGCTCACCACAGGGTCTGGTTGAAGCTTTCTTT	CASSPQGLVEAFF	TRBV18	TRBJ1-1	.	.
TGTGCCAGCAGCCAAGGGGGAGCGGGGGACAGCACAGATACGCAGTATTTT	CASSQGGAGDSTDTQYF	TRBV4-2	TRBJ2-3	TRBD2	.
TGCGCCAGCAGCTTGCGAGCGGCCTCGTACCAAGAGACCCAGTACTTC	CASSLRAASYQETQYF	TRBV5-1	TRBJ2-5	.	.
TGTGCCAGCAGCACGATACAGGGGAGGGATGGCTACACCTTC	CASSTIQGRDGYTF	TRBV7-2	TRBJ1-2	TRBD1	few
TGTGCCAGTAGTCTCCGGGACAGCTCCTATAATTCACCCCTCCACTTT	CASSLRDSSYNSPLHF	TRBV19	TRBJ1-6	TRBD1	.
TGCGCCAGCAGCCAAGAAAGGGGCCCGGTCTATGGCTACACCTTC	CASSQERGPVYGYTF	TRBV4-1	TRBJ1-2	.	.
TGTGCCAGCGCGCGGGACAGGGCAGGCTATGGCTACACCTTC	CASARDRAGYGYTF	TRBV6-5	TRBJ1-2	TRBD1	.
TGCGCCAGCAGCTTACGGCGGGGGAGCTCCTACAATGAGCAGTTCTTC	CASSLRRGSSYNEQFF	TRBV5-1	TRBJ2-1	TRBD2	.
TGTGCCAGTAGTATAGGGAGGGGATCCTACAATGAGCAGTTCTTC	CASSIGRGSYNEQFF	TRBV19	TRBJ2-1	.	.
TGTGCCAGTAGTATAGTGGTGAATCAGCCCCAGCATTTT	CASSIVVNQPQHF	TRBV19	TRBJ1-5	.	.
TGCGCCAGCAGCCAACCCCCTGGCGGGGCTCCCGAAAATGAGCAGTTCTTC	CASSQPPGGAPENEQFF	TRBV4-1	TRBJ2-1	.	.
TGTGCCAGCAGTGCGCCTGTCCAAACCTACGAGCAGTACTTC	CASSAPVQTYEQYF	TRBV2	TRBJ2-7	.	.
TGTGCCAGCTCACGGGACGTGAGCACAGATACGCAGTATTTT	CASSRDVSTDTQYF	TRBV18	TRBJ2-3	.	.
TGCGCCAGCAGCCAAGAGTACAGGGGAGGATCGGGCAATCAGCCCCAGCATTTT	CASSQEYRGGSGNQPQHF	TRBV4-3	TRBJ1-5	TRBD1	.
TGCAGCGTAGGGACAGGGGGGAATTCACCCCTCCACTTT	CSVGTGGNSPLHF	TRBV29-1	TRBJ1-6	TRBD1	.
TGTGCCAGCAGCTTCGGGGGGCTTCTCGTCACCGGGGAGCTGTTTTTT	CASSFGGLLVTGELFF	TRBV7-8	TRBJ2-2	.	.
TGTGCCAGCAGTTACTCCGGGGGATGGGTCCTGACTTTC	CASSYSGGWVLTF	TRBV6-5	TRBJ2-6	.	once
TGCGCCAGCAGCCAATCGGAGGATCAGCCCCAGCATTTT	CASSQSEDQPQHF	TRBV4-3	TRBJ1-5	.	.
TGCAGCTTTACCTGGACAGGGTCCTACGAGCAGTACTTC	CSFTWTGSYEQYF	TRBV29-1	TRBJ2-7	TRBD1	.
TGTGCCAGCAGCTTACACGGGAGTAATGAAAAACTGTTTTTT	CASSLHGSNEKLFF	TRBV7-2	TRBJ1-4	.	.
TGTGCCATCAGACCAGGGGGAAACACTGAAGCTTTCTTT	CAIRPGGNTEAFF	TRBV10-3	TRBJ1-1	TRBD1	.
TGTGCCAGCAGTTACTCGTCGGCCTACAATGAGCAGTTCTTC	CASSYSSAYNEQFF	TRBV6-6	TRBJ2-1	.	.
TGTGCCAGCAGCCCGGGACTAGCGGGGGGCCTCGGCGAGCAGTACTTC	CASSPGLAGGLGEQYF	TRBV7-6	TRBJ2-7	TRBD2	.
TGTGCCAGCAGCTTAGGAGGGGTGCGGGACGTCTACGAGCAGTACTTC	CASSLGGVRDVYEQYF	TRBV7-2	TRBJ2-7	.	.
TGTGCCAGCAGCGTAGAGACTAGCGGGGGGTCCCAGTACTTC	CASSVETSGGSQYF	TRBV9	TRBJ2-5	TRBD2	.
TGTGCCAGCAGCTTATTTTCGGGGTCCTACGAGCAGTACTTC	CASSLFSGSYEQYF	TRBV7-2	TRBJ2-7	.	.